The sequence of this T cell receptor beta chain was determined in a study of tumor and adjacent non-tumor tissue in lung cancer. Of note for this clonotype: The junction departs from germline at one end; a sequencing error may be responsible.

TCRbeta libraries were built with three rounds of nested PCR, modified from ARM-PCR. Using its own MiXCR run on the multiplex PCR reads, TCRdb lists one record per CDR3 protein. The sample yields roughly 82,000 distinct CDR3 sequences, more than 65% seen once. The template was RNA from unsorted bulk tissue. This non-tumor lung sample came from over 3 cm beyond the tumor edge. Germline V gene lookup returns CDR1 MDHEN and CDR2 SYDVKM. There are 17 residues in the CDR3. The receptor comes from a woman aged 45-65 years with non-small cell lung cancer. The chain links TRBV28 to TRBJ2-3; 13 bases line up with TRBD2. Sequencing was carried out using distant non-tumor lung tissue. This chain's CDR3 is CASRAGLAGAGYYEQYF. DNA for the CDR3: TGTGCCAGCAGAGCTGGACTAGCGGGAGCGGGGTATTACGAGCAGTACTTT.